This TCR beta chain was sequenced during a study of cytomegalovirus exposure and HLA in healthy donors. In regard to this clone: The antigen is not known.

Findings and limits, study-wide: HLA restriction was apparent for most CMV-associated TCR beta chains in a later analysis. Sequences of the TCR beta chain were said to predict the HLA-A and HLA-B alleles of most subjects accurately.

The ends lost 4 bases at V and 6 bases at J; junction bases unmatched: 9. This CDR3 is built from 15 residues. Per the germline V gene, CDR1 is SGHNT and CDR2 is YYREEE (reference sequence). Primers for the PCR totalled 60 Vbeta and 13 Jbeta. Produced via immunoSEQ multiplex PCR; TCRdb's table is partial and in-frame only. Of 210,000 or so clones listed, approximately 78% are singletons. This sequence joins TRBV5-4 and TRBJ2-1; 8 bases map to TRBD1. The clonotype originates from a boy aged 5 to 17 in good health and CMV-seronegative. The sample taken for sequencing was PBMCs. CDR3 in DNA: TGTGCCAGCAGCCGACAGGGGCTGTTTGGCAATGAGCAGTTCTTC. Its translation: CASSRQGLFGNEQFF.